The 21 T cell receptor beta chains in this list originate from one sample, sequenced in a study of cytomegalovirus exposure and HLA in healthy donors. The PCR made use of 60 Vbeta and 13 Jbeta primers. Clones were sequenced by immunoSEQ multiplex PCR, and TCRdb holds only the in-frame ones, with some missing. This repertoire shows some 130,000 clones, around four fifths found once; its top ten account for 1.3% to 1.5%. Material: PBMCs. Every receptor here comes from a woman aged 35 to 49 in good health and CMV-seronegative.

This chain joins TRBV2 and TRBJ2-7; 8 nucleotides agree with TRBD1. V lost 6 bases and J lost 2; bases outside the gene matches: 9. The CDR3 is 15 amino acids. Germline V gene lookup returns CDR1 SNHLY and CDR2 FYNNEI. CDR3: CASSRNDRGAYEQYF. In DNA, the CDR3 is TGTGCCAGCAGCCGCAATGACAGGGGCGCCTACGAGCAGTACTTC.

The chain employs TRBV19 and TRBJ2-4; 8 nucleotides agree with TRBD1. The CDR3 consists of 14 residues. V lost 5 bases to trimming and J lost 5 bases; unmatched junction nucleotides: 5. CDR1 is LNHDA, CDR2 SQIVND, per germline (reference sequence). Here the CDR3 DNA reads TGTGCCAGTAGTTTCATGGACAGGGAAAACATTCAGTACTTC. It yields the protein CASSFMDRENIQYF.

The V call is TRBV7-9, the J call TRBJ2-5; 9 positions agree with TRBD1. The CDR3 sequence is 13 residues long. Germline CDR1 reads SEHNR; CDR2 reads FQNEAQ (reference sequence). J was trimmed by 5 bases and V by 8 bases; bases with no gene match: 6. Here the CDR3 DNA reads TGTGCCAGCGGACAGGGGATAGGCGAGACCCAGTACTTC. Protein: CASGQGIGETQYF.

This sequence joins TRBV6-1 and TRBJ2-5, with 8 bases matching TRBD2. The CDR3 has 15 amino acids. Germline V gene lookup returns CDR1 MNHNS and CDR2 SASEGT. V lost 5 bases, J lost 4 bases, and 9 bases stayed unmatched. CDR3 residues: CASSPRIAGTETQYF. Written as DNA, the CDR3 is TGTGCCAGCAGTCCCCGTATAGCGGGGACAGAGACCCAGTACTTC.

The chain links TRBV2 to TRBJ2-3, with D possibly matching TRBD2 (5 bases). CDR3 length: 13 residues. CDR1 and CDR2 (germline): SNHLY, FYNNEI. Trimming stripped 8 bases from V and 1 base from J, with 10 bases between. CDR3 DNA: TGTGCCAGCTTTAGGACTGGCACAGATACGCAGTATTTT. Amino acid sequence: CASFRTGTDTQYF.

The J gene is TRBJ1-1, the V gene TRBV19, with 7 positions matching TRBD1. V shed 5 bases and J 0 bases; nucleotides not matched to a gene: 6. CDR1 is LNHDA and CDR2 is SQIVND in the germline V gene (reference sequence). This CDR3 is 15 amino acids long. The CDR3 DNA is TGTGCCAGTAGTCCCCGGACAGGTTTGAACACTGAAGCTTTCTTT. Its protein is CASSPRTGLNTEAFF.

In its sample, this clone was seen once. The CDR3 loop is CASSQYGTAGNTIYF. CDR3 in DNA: TGCGCCAGCAGCCAATACGGGACAGCTGGAAACACCATATATTTT. The V gene is TRBV4-1, the J gene TRBJ1-3; 7 nucleotides align to TRBD1. Trimming cost V 2 bases and J 2 bases; bases outside gene matches: 3. CDR1 and CDR2 from the germline V gene are MGHRA and YSYEKL. The CDR3 is made up of 15 amino acids.

This clone has a single count. The V and J genes are TRBV4-3 and TRBJ1-6; D gene ambiguous. V was pared by 0 bases and J by 2 bases, with 8 bases between. Germline V gives CDR1 LGHNA, CDR2 YSLEER. The length of the CDR3 is 16 residues. DNA of the CDR3: TGCGCCAGCAGCCAAGAACACCGTACCTATAATTCACCCCTCCACTTT. Protein: CASSQEHRTYNSPLHF.

V gene TRBV19 combines with J gene TRBJ1-6; 10 nucleotides match TRBD1. CDR3 length: 17 residues. V shed 5 bases and J 1 base; nucleotides not matched to a gene: 5. Germline loops: CDR1 LNHDA, CDR2 SQIVND (reference sequence). The CDR3 here is CASSFRDRGSYNSPLHF. The CDR3 region has the DNA TGTGCCAGTAGTTTCCGGGACAGGGGATCCTATAATTCACCCCTCCACTTT.

V usage is TRBV7-2 and J usage is TRBJ2-3; D possibly corresponds to TRBD2 (6 bases). Looked up from germline, CDR1 is SGHTA and CDR2 is FQGNSA. V was trimmed by 2 bases and J by 3 bases, leaving 15 bases between them. The CDR3 has 16 residues. CDR3 region: CASSLIGGTRTDTQYF. The CDR3 nucleotides read TGTGCCAGCAGCTTAATCGGGGGAACACGGACAGATACGCAGTATTTT.

The rearrangement joins TRBV29-1 to TRBJ2-7; 9 bases line up with TRBD1. V dropped 7 bases and J dropped 4; count of bases not matched to a gene: 2. Germline CDR1 SQVTM, CDR2 ANQGSEA. There are 11 residues in the CDR3. The CDR3 sequence: CSGGQGYEQYF. CDR3 DNA sequence: TGCAGCGGGGGACAGGGTTACGAGCAGTACTTC.

This clone occurred a few times. This chain uses TRBV7-3 with TRBJ2-1, with a possible D match to TRBD1 (5 bases). CDR1 and CDR2 (germline): SGHTA, FQGTGA. Deletions cut 5 bases from V and 7 bases from J, with 12 bases between. The CDR3 totals 13 residues. CDR3 sequence (DNA): TGTGCCAGCAGCCCCCCGAAGGGGAATGAGCAGTTCTTC. This gives the protein CASSPPKGNEQFF.

Only one count was recorded for this clone. J is TRBJ2-5 and V is TRBV25-1; TRBD1 agrees at 10 bases. Germline CDR1 reads MGHDK; CDR2 reads SYGVNS. This CDR3 spans 17 amino acids. J was trimmed by 7 bases and V by 1 base; bases with no gene match: 12. CDR3 loop: CASSEWKGTGVVGTQYF. CDR3 DNA sequence: TGTGCCAGCAGTGAATGGAAGGGGACAGGGGTCGTCGGGACCCAGTACTTC.

The J gene is TRBJ1-2, the V gene TRBV5-1; D unresolved. The V gene lost 0 bases and the J gene lost 3 bases, with 15 bases spanning the gap. Per the germline V gene, CDR1 is SGHRS and CDR2 is YFSETQ. The CDR3 has 16 residues. CDR3 coding DNA: TGCGCCAGCAGCTTGGACGGACTGGTTACGGACTATGGCTACACCTTC. This translates into CASSLDGLVTDYGYTF.

This clone turned up a few times. The chain has TRBV2 and TRBJ1-1; D gene uncertain. Germline assignment: CDR1 SNHLY and CDR2 FYNNEI. Trimming removed 6 bases at V and 4 bases at J, with 15 bases between. CDR3 length equals 14 residues. CDR3 loop: CASSTLLSATEAFF. CDR3 nucleotides: TGTGCCAGCAGCACACTACTGAGTGCCACTGAAGCTTTCTTT.

This clone was recorded once. J is TRBJ2-7 and V is TRBV5-6; TRBD2 matches 9 bases. The J segment lost 2 bases and the V segment lost 4 bases, leaving 10 bases of the junction unmatched. CDR3 size: 16 residues. Germline V gene lookup returns CDR1 SGHDT and CDR2 YYEEEE. For the CDR3, the DNA is TGTGCCAGCAGCAGAGCCTTAGCGGGGGTTACCTACGAGCAGTACTTC. Protein product: CASSRALAGVTYEQYF. Complete variable domain (other parts from reference TRBV5-6 and TRBJ2-7): DAGVTQSPTHLIKTRGQQVTLRCSPKSGHDTVSWYQQALGQGPQFIFQYYEEEERQRGNFPDRFSGHQFPNYSSELNVNALLLGDSALYLCASSRALAGVTYEQYFGPGTRLTVT.

The V and J genes are TRBV4-1 and TRBJ1-2; 8 bases fit TRBD1. The germline CDR1 and CDR2 sequences are MGHRA and YSYEKL. Trimming took 3 bases from V and 6 from J; bases not matched to a gene: 15. The CDR3 runs to 17 residues. The CDR3 bases are TGCGCCAGCAGCCAGGGGGGGGGACAGGCTGTATCACATGGCTACACCTTC. Protein sequence: CASSQGGGQAVSHGYTF.

V is TRBV11-2 and J is TRBJ2-2, with 10 positions matching TRBD2. Germline CDR1 and CDR2: SGHAT and FQNNGV. J gave up 0 bases and V 5 bases, and 12 bases lay outside the gene matches. This CDR3 has 19 residues. In nucleotides, the CDR3 is TGTGCCAGCAGCGCACCCCATGGCAGCGGGGGGGCGAACACCGGGGAGCTGTTTTTT. Its translation: CASSAPHGSGGANTGELFF.

The chain couples TRBV11-1 to TRBJ1-3, with D unresolved. CDR3 size: 16 residues. V lost 5 bases and J 0 bases, leaving 14 bases between the germline ends. Germline CDR1 is SGHAT and CDR2 is FQDESV (reference sequence). The CDR3 loop is CASSQRTLASGNTIYF. DNA for the CDR3: TGTGCCAGCAGCCAGCGAACACTAGCCTCTGGAAACACCATATATTTT.

The chain is built from TRBV6-5 and TRBJ2-1; TRBD1 might be the D (6 bases). Trimming took 5 bases from V and 5 from J, leaving 16 bases between them. The length of the CDR3 is 15 residues. CDR1 MNHEY and CDR2 SVGAGI come from the germline V gene. Written as DNA, the CDR3 is TGTGCCAGCAGTCCCGGGACACTAGGGGACAATGAGCAGTTCTTC. This gives the protein CASSPGTLGDNEQFF.

The J gene is TRBJ2-5, the V gene TRBV4-2; 8 nucleotides match TRBD1. The CDR3 extends over 17 amino acids. Losses at the gene ends were 4 bases for V and 11 bases for J; bases not matched to a gene: 21. The germline gives CDR1 LGHNA, CDR2 YNFKEQ. The CDR3 DNA reads TGTGCCAGCAGCCTCGAAACTCTTGCGCAGGGGGCCGGAGAGCAGTACTTC. This translates into CASSLETLAQGAGEQYF.